A single sample is the source of the 15 T cell receptor beta chains below, sequenced in a study of cytomegalovirus exposure and HLA in healthy donors. Amplification used 60 Vbeta primers and 13 Jbeta primers. The repertoire was sequenced with immunoSEQ multiplex PCR; TCRdb's copy has only in-frame clones and lacks some. Among about 120,000 clones listed, about four fifths were seen once. The sequencing input was PBMCs. All receptors derive from a middle-aged woman in good health and CMV-seronegative.

The V and J genes are TRBV4-2 and TRBJ2-4; 8 bases agree with TRBD1. CDR3 length: 16 amino acids. Germline loops: CDR1 LGHNA, CDR2 YNFKEQ. The ends lost 1 base at V and 5 bases at J; junction bases unmatched: 7. The CDR3 DNA reads TGTGCCAGCAGCCAAGTGGGCAGGGGGCCCGAAAACATTCAGTACTTC. It translates to CASSQVGRGPENIQYF.

The V call is TRBV5-6, the J call TRBJ2-5; a possible D gene is TRBD1 (5 bases). Germline V lookup: CDR1 SGHDT, CDR2 YYEEEE. Trimming removed 4 bases from V and 3 bases from J, with 19 bases in between. The CDR3 contains 16 residues. CDR3: CASSASTVLFKETQYF. For the CDR3, the DNA is TGTGCCAGCAGCGCCTCGACAGTACTATTTAAAGAGACCCAGTACTTC.

This clone was recorded only once. The V and J genes are TRBV25-1 and TRBJ2-5, with 7 bases identical to TRBD2. In germline, CDR1 is MGHDK, CDR2 SYGVNS. With V trimmed by 8 bases and J by 4 bases, 4 bases remained unmatched. This CDR3 is 12 amino acids long. CDR3 sequence: CASGRGGETQYF. The CDR3 region has the DNA TGTGCCAGCGGGAGGGGTGGAGAGACCCAGTACTTC.

This clone was counted a single time. V gene TRBV5-1 combines with J gene TRBJ1-1, with D maybe TRBD1 (6 bases). V lost 2 bases and J 1 base, leaving 15 bases between the germline ends. This CDR3 spans 16 amino acids. Germline V lookup: CDR1 SGHRS, CDR2 YFSETQ. CDR3 amino acids: CASSFNAGARNTEAFF. CDR3 coding DNA: TGCGCCAGCAGCTTTAACGCGGGGGCGAGGAACACTGAAGCTTTCTTT.

This clone has a handful of counts. V and J are TRBV10-3 and TRBJ1-3; no firm D call. CDR1 and CDR2 from the germline V gene are ENHRY and SYGVKD. The CDR3 runs 15 residues. The ends were cut back, 3 bases at V and 0 bases at J, with 9 bases in the middle. Written as DNA, the CDR3 is TGTGCCATCAGTGATATCCGTAGCTCTGGAAACACCATATATTTT. It specifies CAISDIRSSGNTIYF.

Only a few counts were recorded for this clone. The chain couples TRBV10-3 to TRBJ1-2; TRBD1 matches at 9 bases. V lost 4 bases to trimming and J lost 6 bases; unmatched junction nucleotides: 3. Germline CDR1 reads ENHRY; CDR2 reads SYGVKD. CDR3 length equals 13 residues. This CDR3 is CAISGGQGHGYTF. The CDR3 nucleotides read TGTGCCATCAGTGGGGGACAGGGACATGGCTACACCTTC.

This clone was counted between two and nine times. This chain connects TRBV5-5 to TRBJ1-3; 7 positions match TRBD1. The CDR3 runs to 14 residues. Germline trimming cut 2 bases from V and 1 base from J; bases unmatched to any gene: 0. Germline-derived CDR1 and CDR2 are SGHKS and YYEKEE (reference sequence). As DNA, the CDR3 is TGTGCCAGCAGCTTACAGGGGTCTGGAAACACCATATATTTT. Encoded protein: CASSLQGSGNTIYF.

The chain combines TRBV5-6 with TRBJ2-3; TRBD2 aligns across 7 bases. V trimming: 2 bases; J trimming: 2 bases; junction bases outside the gene matches: 5. The CDR3 runs to 15 residues. Looked up from germline, CDR1 is SGHDT and CDR2 is YYEEEE. CDR3 residues: CASSFSSGATDTQYF. The CDR3, as DNA: TGTGCCAGCAGCTTCTCAAGCGGGGCCACAGATACGCAGTATTTT. Looking up the rest from reference TRBV5-6 and TRBJ2-3 gives the full variable domain: DAGVTQSPTHLIKTRGQQVTLRCSPKSGHDTVSWYQQALGQGPQFIFQYYEEEERQRGNFPDRFSGHQFPNYSSELNVNALLLGDSALYLCASSFSSGATDTQYFGPGTRLTVL.

The V gene is TRBV27, the J gene TRBJ1-2, with 7 bases identical to TRBD1. J gave up 4 bases and V 0 bases, and 14 bases lay outside the gene matches. The CDR3 sequence is 18 residues long. The germline gives CDR1 MNHEY, CDR2 SMNVEV (reference sequence). The CDR3 spells CASSLSHRGLNFLYGYTF. The CDR3 DNA reads as TGTGCCAGCAGTTTATCGCACAGGGGACTTAATTTTCTCTATGGCTACACCTTC.

This chain connects TRBV9 to TRBJ2-2, with D possibly TRBD1 on 6 matching bases. This CDR3 is built from 17 residues. V lost 0 bases to trimming and J lost 0 bases, with 12 bases between them. Germline V gene data show CDR1 as SGDLS and CDR2 as YYNGEE. The CDR3 is CASSVARDNANTGELFF. The CDR3, as DNA: TGTGCCAGCAGCGTAGCCCGGGACAACGCGAACACCGGGGAGCTGTTTTTT.

This chain connects TRBV5-1 to TRBJ1-4; the match to TRBD1 covers 10 bases. Unmatched junction bases numbered 13, after V lost 4 bases and J lost 7 bases. The germline CDR1 and CDR2 sequences are SGHRS and YFSETQ. The CDR3 has 17 residues. CDR3 DNA sequence: TGCGCCAGCAGCCACACTGGGGACCGGACAGGGGGTGAAAAACTGTTTTTT. Its translation is CASSHTGDRTGGEKLFF.

V usage is TRBV6-5 and J usage is TRBJ2-2, with TRBD1 identical over 11 bases. Germline V lookup: CDR1 MNHEY, CDR2 SVGAGI. The CDR3 extends over 15 amino acids. The J segment lost 5 bases and the V segment lost 6 bases, leaving 5 bases of the junction unmatched. In DNA form, the CDR3 reads TGTGCCAGCAGAACGGACAGGGGGCGGACCGGGGAGCTGTTTTTT. Amino acids: CASRTDRGRTGELFF.

This clone was observed a few times. The V and J genes are TRBV7-2 and TRBJ1-1, with a tentative D call TRBD1 (5 bases). The CDR3 covers 14 residues. CDR1 SGHTA and CDR2 FQGNSA come from the germline V gene. V was clipped by 4 bases and J by 1 base, with 10 bases between them. The CDR3 nucleotides are TGTGCCAGCAGCTCCGGACAACCGAACACTGAAGCTTTCTTT. It yields the protein CASSSGQPNTEAFF.

This chain's CDR3 is CASSFSGTNTGELFF. In DNA form, the CDR3 reads TGTGCCAGCAGCTTTAGCGGGACAAACACCGGGGAGCTGTTTTTT. The chain is built from TRBV7-3 and TRBJ2-2; 8 bases are shared with TRBD2. The germline gives CDR1 SGHTA, CDR2 FQGTGA. The CDR3 runs 15 residues. V trimming: 3 bases; J trimming: 2 bases; junction bases outside the gene matches: 2.

The chain uses TRBV18 and TRBJ2-5; perhaps TRBD1 as D (6 bases). The germline V and J ends were trimmed by 3 bases and 4 bases, with 18 bases remaining between them. The length of the CDR3 is 16 residues. From germline, CDR1 is KGHSH and CDR2 LQKENI. The CDR3: CASSPLGQGLIETQYF. DNA of the CDR3: TGTGCCAGCTCACCCCTAGGTCAGGGGTTGATAGAGACCCAGTACTTC. The variable domain in full, completed from reference TRBV18 and TRBJ2-5, reads NAGVMQNPRHLVRRRGQEARLRCSPMKGHSHVYWYRQLPEEGLKFMVYLQKENIIDESGMPKERFSAEFPKEGPSILRIQQVVRGDSAAYFCASSPLGQGLIETQYFGPGTRLLVL.